The 14 T cell receptor beta chains given below trace back to one sample, sequenced in a study of blood T cell repertoires in COVID-19. Generated by immunoSEQ multiplex PCR, the TCRdb table keeps only in-frame clones and is missing some. Of around 81,000 clones in the sample, 85% were seen once. The source material was peripheral blood. These receptor sequences come from a man in his fifties or sixties with acute or convalescent COVID-19.

In regard to this clone: Mismatch with germline at one junction end may stem from a read error. This rearrangement joins TRBV18 to TRBJ2-7; 12 bases are a match to TRBD2. The CDR3 spans 16 residues. CDR1 is KGHSH, CDR2 LQKENI, per germline. The chain's CDR3 is CASSPGEGLAGYGQYF. CDR3 DNA: TGTGCCAGCTCACCAGGAGAGGGACTAGCGGGCTACGGGCAGTACTTC.

The chain employs TRBV28 and TRBJ2-7, with D unclear. Germline CDR1 and CDR2: MDHEN and SYDVKM. V was trimmed by 3 bases and J by 3 bases, leaving 9 bases between them. This CDR3 has 13 amino acids. The CDR3, as DNA: TGTGCCAGCAGTTTGGAGCACTACTACGAGCAGTACTTC. Translated: CASSLEHYYEQYF. The full variable domain, in which reference TRBV28 and TRBJ2-7 provide the parts outside the CDR3, is DVKVTQSSRYLVKRTGEKVFLECVQDMDHENMFWYRQDPGLGLRLIYFSYDVKMKEKGDIPEGYSVSREKKERFSLILESASTNQTSMYLCASSLEHYYEQYFGPGTRLTVT.

The V and J genes are TRBV2 and TRBJ1-5; D is uncertain. V was trimmed by 2 bases and J by 2 bases, leaving 7 bases between them. CDR3 length: 14 residues. CDR1 and CDR2 from the germline V gene are SNHLY and FYNNEI. In DNA form, the CDR3 reads TGTGCCAGCAGTGAACGACGGGGCAATCAGCCCCAGCATTTT. This translates into CASSERRGNQPQHF.

The chain recombines TRBV18 with TRBJ2-2; D unclear. Germline CDR1 is KGHSH and CDR2 is LQKENI. The CDR3 has 14 amino acids. V lost 2 bases to trimming and J lost 1 base, with 5 bases between them. DNA for the CDR3: TGTGCCAGCTCACCAGGGCTGAACACCGGGGAGCTGTTTTTT. This gives the protein CASSPGLNTGELFF.

The chain combines TRBV9 with TRBJ1-2, with no clear D. Looked up from germline, CDR1 is SGDLS and CDR2 is YYNGEE. The length of the CDR3 is 15 residues. V lost 0 bases and J 7 bases, leaving 16 bases between the germline ends. CDR3 nucleotide sequence: TGTGCCAGCAGCGTAGCTCATACGAAGAACGGTGGCTACACCTTC. This sequence encodes CASSVAHTKNGGYTF.

The chain is built from TRBV5-4 and TRBJ2-1; TRBD2 aligns across 10 bases. The CDR3 extends over 13 amino acids. Germline values: CDR1 SGHNT, CDR2 YYREEE (reference sequence). V was pared by 2 bases and J by 7 bases, with 0 bases of the junction left unmatched. CDR3 nucleotides: TGTGCCAGCAGCTTAGCGGGAGGGAATGAGCAGTTCTTC. It is translated as CASSLAGGNEQFF.

V is TRBV7-7 and J is TRBJ2-7, with 10 positions matching TRBD2. V gave up 1 base and J gave up 7 bases; unmatched junction bases: 4. Per germline, CDR1 SSHAT and CDR2 FNYEAQ (reference sequence). The CDR3 spans 14 residues. The CDR3 nucleotides are TGTGCCAGCAGCTTAGAAGTACTAGCGGGAGAGCAGTACTTC. This sequence encodes CASSLEVLAGEQYF.

This clone was observed a few times. The V call is TRBV7-2, the J call TRBJ1-2; 11 bases are a match to TRBD1. This CDR3 is built from 13 residues. The V segment lost 6 bases and the J segment 6 bases; nucleotides outside the gene matches: 3. CDR1 and CDR2 from the germline V gene are SGHTA and FQGNSA. As DNA, the CDR3 is TGTGCCAGCAGGGGACAGGGGGTTAATGGCTACACCTTC. Translation gives CASRGQGVNGYTF.

This chain joins TRBV4-3 and TRBJ2-2, with TRBD2 matching over 9 bases. Unmatched junction bases numbered 6, after V lost 3 bases and J lost 1 base. Germline CDR1 is LGHNA and CDR2 is YSLEER. This CDR3 is 17 amino acids long. The CDR3, as DNA: TGCGCCAGCAGCCAGATGACTAGCGGCAAGAACACCGGGGAGCTGTTTTTT. This codes for CASSQMTSGKNTGELFF.

This clone was detected a few times. The J gene is TRBJ2-5, the V gene TRBV7-6, with 7 bases matching TRBD2. The CDR3 sequence is 16 residues long. J was trimmed by 2 bases and V by 0 bases; bases with no gene match: 6. Looked up from germline, CDR1 is SGHVS and CDR2 is FNYEAQ. Here the CDR3 DNA reads TGTGCCAGCAGCTTAGCGCACAGCGGGGCACAAGAGACCCAGTACTTC. It translates to CASSLAHSGAQETQYF.

V is TRBV20-1 and J is TRBJ2-7, with D possibly matching TRBD1 (7 bases). Germline-derived CDR1 and CDR2 are DFQATT and SNEGSKA (reference sequence). The length of the CDR3 is 12 residues. The V gene lost 3 bases and the J gene lost 3 bases, with 9 bases spanning the gap. CDR3 DNA sequence: TGCAGTGCTAGTCAGGGGGGCTACGAGCAGTACTTC. This gives the protein CSASQGGYEQYF.

V gene TRBV6-4 combines with J gene TRBJ2-1; possible D gene TRBD2, 6 bases. The CDR3 has 15 amino acids. V was cut by 4 bases and J by 2 bases, with 12 bases left in between. Germline-derived CDR1 and CDR2 are MRHNA and SNTAGT. DNA of the CDR3: TGTGCCAGCAGTGCCGGGACTCAAACCTACAATGAGCAGTTCTTC. This gives the protein CASSAGTQTYNEQFF.

This clone is deemed medium-sized. The rearrangement uses TRBV7-2 and TRBJ1-2; TRBD1 matches at 10 bases. Germline assignment: CDR1 SGHTA and CDR2 FQGNSA. The V segment lost 5 bases and the J segment 4 bases; nucleotides outside the gene matches: 16. The CDR3 totals 18 residues. CDR3 in DNA: TGTGCCAGCAGCCAACACATTAACGACAGGGGGCGTAGCTATGGCTACACCTTC. Residues: CASSQHINDRGRSYGYTF.

The CDR3 coding sequence is TGCGCCAGCAGCTTTGCGGGAGGAGACACTGAAGCTTTCTTT. Translation: CASSFAGGDTEAFF. The chain is built from TRBV5-1 and TRBJ1-1; unclear D gene. CDR1 is SGHRS and CDR2 is YFSETQ in the germline V gene. The CDR3 has 14 residues. The V and J ends lost 2 bases and 3 bases respectively, with 11 bases between them.